The 17 T cell receptor beta chains below all came from one sample that was sequenced in a study of blood T cell repertoires in COVID-19. Sequencing used immunoSEQ multiplex PCR; TCRdb keeps in-frame clones, though not all of them. The sample gives roughly 200,000 clones, about nine tenths of which show up once; over 3% is in the top ten. The sequencing input was PBMCs or T cells enriched from blood (not recorded which). The origin of the receptors is a woman between 35 and 50 years old with acute COVID-19.

The chain links TRBV7-2 to TRBJ2-5, with TRBD2 identical over 11 bases. Germline values: CDR1 SGHTA, CDR2 FQGNSA. Germline trimming cut 6 bases from V and 4 bases from J; bases unmatched to any gene: 10. The CDR3 totals 16 residues. The CDR3 DNA reads TGTGCCAGCAGGGAACCCGGCCTAGCGGGGGGAGAGACCCAGTACTTC. It translates to CASREPGLAGGETQYF.

V gene TRBV7-7 combines with J gene TRBJ2-1; perhaps TRBD2 as D (6 bases). Trimming took off 3 bases at V and 10 bases at J, with 16 bases between the two ends. This CDR3 region has 14 residues. Germline values: CDR1 SSHAT, CDR2 FNYEAQ (reference sequence). The CDR3, as DNA: TGTGCCAGCAGCTTCGGGGGAAACAAGGGAGAGCAGTTCTTC. Its protein product is CASSFGGNKGEQFF.

This clone appeared once. The CDR3 loop is CASSLEAGWETQYF. The CDR3, as DNA: TGTGCCAGCAGCTTGGAGGCGGGGTGGGAGACCCAGTACTTC. The chain uses TRBV5-4 and TRBJ2-5; weak D call: TRBD2 (6 bases). CDR3 size: 14 residues. Trimming left V 0 bases short and J 5 bases short, with 11 bases between. Germline CDR1 reads SGHNT; CDR2 reads YYREEE (reference sequence).

CDR3 DNA sequence: TGTGCCAGCAGTGCGGGACCCGAAGAGACCCAGTACTTC. Amino acid sequence: CASSAGPEETQYF. The rearrangement uses TRBV6-6 and TRBJ2-5; tentative D call: TRBD2 (6 bases). Germline assignment: CDR1 MNHNY and CDR2 SVGAGI (reference sequence). The CDR3 length is 13 residues. The germline V and J ends were trimmed by 5 bases and 3 bases, with 10 bases remaining between them.

This chain uses TRBV18 with TRBJ1-2; 9 bases agree with TRBD1. Looked up from germline, CDR1 is KGHSH and CDR2 is LQKENI. This CDR3 contains 16 residues. J lost 0 bases, V lost 4 bases, and 6 bases had no gene match. In DNA form, the CDR3 reads TGTGCCAGCTCACTACAGGGGGCGGCCCCTAACTATGGCTACACCTTC. Translation: CASSLQGAAPNYGYTF.

This clone was recorded a few times. The chain has TRBV7-8 and TRBJ2-2; 14 bases are shared with TRBD2. CDR3 length: 15 residues. Germline CDR1 is SGHVS and CDR2 is FQNEAQ. Losses at the gene ends were 5 bases for V and 11 bases for J; bases not matched to a gene: 7. CDR3 coding DNA: TGTGCCAGCAGCCCTGGGACTAGCGGGGGAGAAGAGCTGTTTTTT. It codes for CASSPGTSGGEELFF.

The V call is TRBV4-1, the J call TRBJ1-2; 7 bases are a match to TRBD1. This CDR3 has 17 amino acids. Germline assignment: CDR1 MGHRA and CDR2 YSYEKL. Germline trimming cut 0 bases from V and 5 bases from J; bases unmatched to any gene: 12. The DNA of the CDR3 is TGCGCCAGCAGCCAAGACCCACTTGGACAGGAGAAATATGGCTACACCTTC. Translating it yields CASSQDPLGQEKYGYTF.

This chain joins TRBV20-1 and TRBJ2-2, with D hard to call. Germline CDR1 reads DFQATT; CDR2 reads SNEGSKA (reference sequence). The V and J ends lost 6 bases and 8 bases respectively, with 10 bases between them. This CDR3 has 11 residues. CDR3 in DNA: TGCAGTGCCTGGGCTCCTGGGGAGCTGTTTTTT. Its protein is CSAWAPGELFF.

The V gene is TRBV19, the J gene TRBJ1-2; no definite D call. From germline, CDR1 is LNHDA and CDR2 SQIVND (reference sequence). CDR3 size: 17 residues. V was trimmed by 1 base and J by 6 bases, leaving 21 bases between them. CDR3 amino acids: CASSIGRNGDLYNGYTF. The CDR3 nucleotides read TGTGCCAGTAGTATAGGTCGGAACGGAGATTTGTATAATGGCTACACCTTC.

This clone was detected once. Possible read error: a much larger clone is one base away. The rearrangement links TRBV7-2 to TRBJ2-5, with 14 nucleotides matching TRBD2. J was trimmed by 1 base and V by 5 bases; bases with no gene match: 3. This CDR3 has 16 residues. Looked up from germline, CDR1 is SGHTA and CDR2 is FQGNSA. CDR3 bases: TGTGCCAGCAGCCTAGGGACTAGCGGGGGCCAAGAGACCCAGTACTTC. Translated, it gives CASSLGTSGGQETQYF.

The CDR3 region has the DNA TGTGCCAGCAGACTAGGGGGCGGGATAGTCTATGGCTACACCTTC. Its translation is CASRLGGGIVYGYTF. This chain connects TRBV6-5 to TRBJ1-2; TRBD1 matches 7 bases. V was clipped by 6 bases and J by 4 bases; unmatched bases: 11. CDR1 is MNHEY and CDR2 is SVGAGI in the germline V gene. CDR3 length: 15 residues.

J is TRBJ1-5 and V is TRBV7-9, with unresolved D. V was clipped by 4 bases and J by 3 bases, with 7 bases between them. CDR1 and CDR2 (germline): SEHNR, FQNEAQ (reference sequence). The CDR3 loop spans 13 amino acids. The CDR3 bases are TGTGCCAGCAGCTCCTTAAACAATCAGCCCCAGCATTTT. It translates to CASSSLNNQPQHF.

In this sample, this clone turned up once. This rearrangement joins TRBV5-1 to TRBJ2-1, with TRBD2 matching over 10 bases. There are 15 residues in the CDR3. CDR1 is SGHRS, CDR2 YFSETQ, per germline. After removal of 4 bases from V and 3 bases from J, the junction contained 4 bases not matched to a gene. CDR3 in DNA: TGCGCCAGCAGCCGAGGACTAGCGGACTACAATGAGCAGTTCTTC. Protein product: CASSRGLADYNEQFF.

The chain carries TRBV12-3 or TRBV12-4 and TRBJ1-4, with D maybe TRBD1 (5 bases). V lost 5 bases and J 13 bases, leaving 14 bases between the germline ends. This CDR3 has 12 amino acids. CDR3 coding DNA: TGTGCCAGCAGTCCAGACAGTGGCGGACTGTTTTTT. This sequence encodes CASSPDSGGLFF.

This chain connects TRBV3-1 (or the pseudogene TRBV3-2) to TRBJ2-5; TRBD2 agrees at 13 bases. V trimming: 1 base; J trimming: 4 bases; junction bases outside the gene matches: 12. The CDR3 consists of 19 residues. CDR1 is LGHDT and CDR2 is YNNKEL in the germline V gene (reference sequence). CDR3 sequence (DNA): TGTGCCAGCAGCCAAGCCGGGACTAGCGGGGTGGGTGGGCGAGAGACCCAGTACTTC. Translated, it gives CASSQAGTSGVGGRETQYF.

The chain employs TRBV5-5 and TRBJ2-5, with a weak D call TRBD2 (6 bases). The CDR3 spans 15 residues. With 4 bases removed from V and 3 bases from J, the gap between germline ends came to 16 bases. Looked up from germline, CDR1 is SGHKS and CDR2 is YYEKEE (reference sequence). The CDR3 DNA sequence: TGTGCCAGCAGCCCCGGGGACTGGACCAAAGAGACCCAGTACTTC. Encoded protein: CASSPGDWTKETQYF. Drawing the rest from reference TRBV5-5 and TRBJ2-5, the complete variable domain is DAGVTQSPTHLIKTRGQQVTLRCSPISGHKSVSWYQQVLGQGPQFIFQYYEKEERGRGNFPDRFSARQFPNYSSELNVNALLLGDSALYLCASSPGDWTKETQYFGPGTRLLVL.

J is TRBJ2-1 and V is TRBV5-6, with 10 bases matching TRBD1. Germline trimming cut 3 bases from V and 2 bases from J; bases unmatched to any gene: 2. The CDR3 length is 15 residues. Germline CDR1 reads SGHDT; CDR2 reads YYEEEE. The CDR3, as DNA: TGTGCCAGCAGCTCGGGACAGGGGACCTACAATGAGCAGTTCTTC. Translation: CASSSGQGTYNEQFF.